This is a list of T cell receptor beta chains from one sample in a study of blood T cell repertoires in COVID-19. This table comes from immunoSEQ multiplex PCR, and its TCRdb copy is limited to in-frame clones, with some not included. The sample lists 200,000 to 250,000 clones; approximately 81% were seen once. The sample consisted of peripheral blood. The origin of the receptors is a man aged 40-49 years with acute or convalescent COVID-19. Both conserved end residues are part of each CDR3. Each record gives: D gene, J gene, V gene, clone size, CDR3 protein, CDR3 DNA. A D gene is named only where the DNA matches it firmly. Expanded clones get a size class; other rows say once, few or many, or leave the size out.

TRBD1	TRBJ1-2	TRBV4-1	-	CASSQSDRGAYGYTF	TGCGCCAGCAGCCAATCGGACAGGGGGGCCTATGGCTACACCTTC
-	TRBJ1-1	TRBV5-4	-	CASAFRGGGTEAFF	TGTGCCAGCGCTTTTAGGGGAGGTGGCACTGAAGCTTTCTTT
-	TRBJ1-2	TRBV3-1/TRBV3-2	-	CASSHHGRELDGYTF	TGTGCCAGCAGCCATCACGGACGGGAGTTGGACGGCTACACCTTC
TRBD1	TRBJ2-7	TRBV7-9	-	CASSLRQGAYEQYF	TGTGCCAGCAGCTTAAGACAGGGGGCCTACGAGCAGTACTTC
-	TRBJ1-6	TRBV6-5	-	CASSYSGQNSPLHF	TGTGCCAGCAGTTACTCGGGGCAGAATTCACCCCTCCACTTT
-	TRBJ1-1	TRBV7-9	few	CASSRRDTEAFF	TGTGCCAGCAGCCGTAGAGATACTGAAGCTTTCTTT
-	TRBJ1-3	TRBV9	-	CASTTGSGNTIYF	TGTGCCAGTACAACGGGATCTGGAAACACCATATATTTT
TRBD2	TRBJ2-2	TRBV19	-	CASSITGLGYTGELFF	TGTGCCAGTAGTATAACGGGACTAGGATACACCGGGGAGCTGTTTTTT
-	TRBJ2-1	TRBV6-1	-	CASSGLRRHDYNEQFF	TGTGCCAGCAGTGGACTTCGGCGCCACGATTACAATGAGCAGTTCTTC
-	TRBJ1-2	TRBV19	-	CASSIRELGGYTF	TGTGCCAGTAGTATCCGGGAGCTAGGCGGCTACACCTTC
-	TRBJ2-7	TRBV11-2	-	CASSLDLNWAGNFYEQYF	TGTGCCAGCAGCTTAGATCTAAATTGGGCAGGAAATTTCTACGAGCAGTACTTC
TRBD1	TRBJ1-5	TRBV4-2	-	CASSQDGTGLGQPQHF	TGTGCCAGCAGCCAAGACGGGACAGGGTTGGGTCAGCCCCAGCATTTT
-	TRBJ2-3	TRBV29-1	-	CSSALGGSTDTQYF	TGCAGTTCCGCTCTGGGCGGGAGCACAGATACGCAGTATTTT
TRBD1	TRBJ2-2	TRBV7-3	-	CASSLGTGLLGELFF	TGTGCCAGCAGCTTAGGGACAGGGCTGCTCGGGGAGCTGTTTTTT
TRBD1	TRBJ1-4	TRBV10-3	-	CAISESTGGTNEKLFF	TGTGCCATCAGTGAATCGACAGGGGGCACTAATGAAAAACTGTTTTTT
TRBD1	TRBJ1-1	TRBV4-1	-	CASSQVKLDRGNTEAFF	TGCGCCAGCAGCCAGGTTAAACTTGACAGGGGGAACACTGAAGCTTTCTTT
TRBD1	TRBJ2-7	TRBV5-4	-	CASSPDRDSYEQYF	TGTGCCAGCAGCCCGGACAGGGACTCCTACGAGCAGTACTTC
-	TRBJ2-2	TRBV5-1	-	CATRAGGKTGELFF	TGCGCCACCAGAGCAGGGGGGAAGACCGGGGAGCTGTTTTTT
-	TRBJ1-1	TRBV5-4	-	CASSLVSGGANTEAFF	TGTGCCAGCAGCTTGGTATCCGGGGGGGCGAACACTGAAGCTTTCTTT
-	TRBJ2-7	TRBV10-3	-	CAISDQGMSSYEQYF	TGTGCCATCAGCGACCAGGGGATGAGCTCCTACGAGCAGTACTTC
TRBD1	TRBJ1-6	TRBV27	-	CASSLRSGGSSYNSPLHF	TGTGCCAGCAGTTTAAGGTCAGGGGGGAGCTCCTATAATTCACCCCTCCACTTT
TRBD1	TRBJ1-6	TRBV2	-	CASSGADRGNSPLHF	TGTGCCAGCAGTGGAGCGGACAGGGGTAATTCACCCCTCCACTTT
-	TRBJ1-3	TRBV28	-	CASLTTEGNTIYF	TGTGCCAGCCTTACAACGGAGGGAAACACCATATATTTT
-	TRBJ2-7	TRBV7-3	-	CASSPKGQAGEEQYF	TGTGCCAGCAGCCCAAAGGGGCAGGCCGGTGAGGAGCAGTACTTC
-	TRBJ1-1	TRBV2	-	CASIPAGLTEAFF	TGTGCCAGCATTCCCGCGGGGTTAACTGAAGCTTTCTTT
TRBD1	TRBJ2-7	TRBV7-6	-	CASSPRVGDRGLYEQYF	TGTGCCAGCAGCCCTCGGGTAGGGGACAGGGGTTTATACGAGCAGTACTTC
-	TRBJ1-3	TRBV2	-	CASSDGTGGNTIYF	TGTGCCAGCAGTGATGGGACTGGAGGAAACACCATATATTTT
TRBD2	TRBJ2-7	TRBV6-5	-	CASKSSGGHEQYF	TGTGCCAGCAAATCTAGCGGGGGCCACGAGCAGTACTTC
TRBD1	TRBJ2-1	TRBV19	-	CASMSLGQGARNEQFF	TGTGCCAGTATGAGCCTAGGACAGGGGGCGCGGAATGAGCAGTTCTTC
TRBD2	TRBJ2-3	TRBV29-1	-	CSVGTSGADTQYF	TGCAGCGTTGGGACTAGCGGGGCAGATACGCAGTATTTT
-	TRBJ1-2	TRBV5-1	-	CASSLTENYGYTF	TGCGCCAGCAGCTTGACGGAGAACTATGGCTACACCTTC
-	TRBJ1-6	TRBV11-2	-	CASSPGASSYNSPLHF	TGTGCCAGCAGCCCTGGGGCGAGCTCCTATAATTCACCCCTCCACTTT
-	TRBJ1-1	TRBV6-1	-	CASSEGRGNTEAFF	TGTGCCAGCAGTGAGGGAAGGGGGAACACTGAAGCTTTCTTT
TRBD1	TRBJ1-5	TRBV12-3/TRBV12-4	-	CASTLGTGLHF	TGTGCCAGCACCCTCGGGACAGGGTTGCATTTT
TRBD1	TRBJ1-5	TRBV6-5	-	CASRDRAGNQPQHF	TGTGCCAGCAGGGACAGGGCGGGCAATCAGCCCCAGCATTTT
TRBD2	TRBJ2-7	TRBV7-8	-	CASNLMGGYEQYF	TGTGCCAGCAACCTTATGGGGGGGTACGAGCAGTACTTC
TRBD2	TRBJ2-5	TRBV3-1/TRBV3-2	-	CASSRKRAGGYQETQYF	TGTGCCAGCAGCCGAAAGCGGGCGGGGGGATACCAAGAGACCCAGTACTTC
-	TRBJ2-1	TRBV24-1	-	CATSTAHGDEQFF	TGTGCCACCTCGACTGCGCATGGCGATGAGCAGTTCTTC
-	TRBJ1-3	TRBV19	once	CASSIEIGGWFGNTIYF	TGTGCCAGTAGTATAGAGATCGGGGGGTGGTTTGGAAACACCATATATTTT
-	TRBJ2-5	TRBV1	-	CTSLSTHQGTQYF	TGCACCAGCCTTAGCACACATCAGGGGACCCAGTACTTC
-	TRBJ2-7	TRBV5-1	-	CASSPGLTVHEQYF	TGCGCCAGCAGCCCTGGACTAACGGTTCACGAGCAGTACTTC
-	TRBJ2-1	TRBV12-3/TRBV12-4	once	CASTSGTVDEQFF	TGTGCCAGCACCTCAGGGACTGTTGATGAGCAGTTCTTC
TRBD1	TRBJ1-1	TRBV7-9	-	CASSPSRDRGLDEAFF	TGTGCCAGCAGCCCAAGCCGGGACAGGGGGCTGGATGAAGCTTTCTTT
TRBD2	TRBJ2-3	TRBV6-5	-	CASSLQVGRADTQYF	TGTGCCAGCAGCCTCCAAGTAGGGAGGGCAGATACGCAGTATTTT
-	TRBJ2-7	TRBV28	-	CASSSQGVAHYEQYF	TGTGCCAGCAGTTCCCAGGGTGTGGCCCACTACGAGCAGTACTTC
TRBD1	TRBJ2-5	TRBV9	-	CASSVGGQIMETQYF	TGTGCCAGCAGCGTAGGGGGACAGATTATGGAGACCCAGTACTTC
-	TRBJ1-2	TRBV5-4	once	CASSPGGAEGYYGYTF	TGTGCCAGCAGCCCGGGGGGGGCCGAGGGTTACTATGGCTACACCTTC
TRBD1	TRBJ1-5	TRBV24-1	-	CATSDSRTGIIQPQHF	TGTGCCACCAGTGACTCCCGGACAGGGATAATTCAGCCCCAGCATTTT
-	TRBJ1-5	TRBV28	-	CASRQGLRIEPQHF	TGTGCCAGCAGACAGGGCCTCAGGATAGAGCCCCAGCATTTT
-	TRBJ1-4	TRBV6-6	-	CASIDATNEKLFF	TGTGCCAGCATAGATGCAACTAATGAAAAACTGTTTTTT
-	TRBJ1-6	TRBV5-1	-	CASSPVTQGRPLHF	TGCGCCAGCAGCCCAGTTACCCAGGGGAGACCCCTCCACTTT
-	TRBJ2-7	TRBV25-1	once	CATGDSLGSYEQYF	TGTGCCACCGGGGACTCCCTGGGCTCCTACGAGCAGTACTTC
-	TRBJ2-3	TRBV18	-	CASSTGDTQYF	TGTGCCAGCTCAACCGGAGATACGCAGTATTTT
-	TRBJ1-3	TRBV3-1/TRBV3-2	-	CASSPVNSGNTIYF	TGTGCCAGCAGCCCCGTTAATTCTGGAAACACCATATATTTT
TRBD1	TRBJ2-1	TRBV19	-	CASSWGERTGAGNEQFF	TGTGCCAGTAGTTGGGGGGAAAGGACAGGGGCAGGCAATGAGCAGTTCTTC
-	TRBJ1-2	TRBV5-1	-	CASSLESAATGYTF	TGCGCCAGCAGCTTGGAGTCTGCGGCAACTGGCTACACCTTC
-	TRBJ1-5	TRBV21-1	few	CASSKDFRSNQPQHF	TGTGCCAGCAGCAAAGATTTCCGTAGCAATCAGCCCCAGCATTTT
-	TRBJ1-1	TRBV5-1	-	CASSLVVGANTEAFF	TGCGCCAGCAGCTTGGTGGTAGGGGCAAACACTGAAGCTTTCTTT
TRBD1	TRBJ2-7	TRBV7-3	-	CASSFRGQDYDEQYF	TGTGCCAGCAGCTTCAGGGGACAGGACTACGACGAGCAGTACTTC